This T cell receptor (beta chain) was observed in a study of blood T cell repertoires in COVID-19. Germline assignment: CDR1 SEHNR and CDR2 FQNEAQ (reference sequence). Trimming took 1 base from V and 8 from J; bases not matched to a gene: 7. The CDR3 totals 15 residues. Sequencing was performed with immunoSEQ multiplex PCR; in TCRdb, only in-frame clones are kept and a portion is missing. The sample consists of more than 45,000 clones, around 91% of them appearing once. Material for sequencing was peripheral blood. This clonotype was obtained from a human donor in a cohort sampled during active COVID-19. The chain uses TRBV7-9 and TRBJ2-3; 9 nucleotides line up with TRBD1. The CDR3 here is CASSLGGTGTTTQYF. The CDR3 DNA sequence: TGTGCCAGCAGCTTAGGAGGGACAGGGACTACTACGCAGTATTTT. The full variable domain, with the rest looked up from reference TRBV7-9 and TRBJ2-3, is DTGVSQNPRHKITKRGQNVTFRCDPISEHNRLYWYRQTLGQGPEFLTYFQNEAQLEKSRLLSDRFSAERPKGSFSTLEIQRTEQGDSAMYLCASSLGGTGTTTQYFGPGTRLTVL.